This entry lists 24 T cell receptor beta chains sequenced from one sample in a study of T cell repertoires in cytomegalovirus infection. No antigen is known for these receptors. TCRdb recomputed calls from the reads with MiXCR, one row per CDR3 protein. Of over 100,000 distinct CDR3 sequences listed, 29% are singletons. The sample consisted of CD8+ T cells from cultured PBMCs, taken from culture after CMV antigen stimulation. These TCRs come from a human donor in good health (CMV status not recorded). Some clones in this sample may be carry-over from other donors' samples.

This clonotype came up a few times. The CDR3 is CASSYSDRGSYEQYF. The DNA of the CDR3 is TGTGCCAGCAGTTACTCCGACAGGGGCTCCTACGAGCAGTACTTC. The V and J genes are TRBV6-5 and TRBJ2-7; 8 bases align to TRBD1. The V gene's germline CDR1 is MNHEY and CDR2 SVGAGI. The V gene end was trimmed by 0 bases and the J gene end by 0 bases; junction bases not matched to a gene: 1. CDR3 length equals 15 residues.

The rearrangement joins TRBV2 to TRBJ1-5; 7 bases are a match to TRBD1. The CDR3 consists of 14 residues. Trimming at V came to 7 bases and at J to 5 bases, leaving 8 bases not matched to a gene. Germline CDR1 is SNHLY and CDR2 is FYNNEI. The CDR3 sequence is CASTLDQGDQPQHF. The CDR3 coding sequence is TGTGCCAGCACCCTGGACCAGGGGGATCAGCCCCAGCATTTT.

The gene calls are TRBV6-5 and TRBJ2-1, with 10 bases fitting TRBD1. CDR1 MNHEY and CDR2 SVGAGI come from the germline V gene. The CDR3 consists of 21 residues. Trimming cost V 6 bases and J 4 bases; bases outside gene matches: 24. The CDR3 protein is CASRRLGGVSGGTGVYNEQFF. CDR3 bases: TGTGCCAGCAGACGCCTGGGTGGGGTATCGGGGGGGACAGGGGTGTACAATGAGCAGTTCTTC.

Notes on this clonotype: A single base separates this from a much larger clone, so it may be a read error. The chain recombines TRBV20-1 with TRBJ2-3, with 7 nucleotides matching TRBD2. Germline V gene lookup returns CDR1 DFQATT and CDR2 SNEGSKA (reference sequence). There are 15 residues in the CDR3. CDR3 DNA: TGCAATGCTTCCATTAGCGGGCTTAACACAGATACGCAGTATTTT. Translating it yields CNASISGLNTDTQYF.

V usage is TRBV10-3 and J usage is TRBJ2-2, with 11 bases fitting TRBD1. The junction had 2 bases not matched to a gene; V was cut back by 5 bases and J by 6 bases. The CDR3 is 14 amino acids. CDR1 ENHRY and CDR2 SYGVKD come from the germline V gene. The CDR3 is CAISTDRGPGELFF. DNA of the CDR3: TGTGCCATCAGTACGGACAGGGGGCCCGGGGAGCTGTTTTTT.

This clonotype was counted once. The chain is built from TRBV19 and TRBJ2-1; TRBD2 matches at 9 bases. Trimming at V came to 6 bases and at J to 5 bases, leaving 2 bases not matched to a gene. The CDR3 covers 13 residues. Germline V gene lookup returns CDR1 LNHDA and CDR2 SQIVND (reference sequence). The CDR3 sequence: CASRSGGNNEQFF. The CDR3 coding sequence is TGTGCCAGTAGGAGCGGGGGGAACAATGAGCAGTTCTTC.

V usage is TRBV7-9 and J usage is TRBJ1-5, with D perhaps TRBD1 (5 bases). The germline V gene encodes CDR1 SEHNR and CDR2 FQNEAQ (reference sequence). CDR3 length: 12 amino acids. Deletions cut 4 bases from V and 7 bases from J, with 8 bases between. Written as DNA, the CDR3 is TGTGCCAGCAGCTACGGGGCACAGCCCCAGCATTTT. Its translation is CASSYGAQPQHF.

This chain links TRBV2 with TRBJ1-1; TRBD1 might be the D (6 bases). The V gene's germline CDR1 is SNHLY and CDR2 FYNNEI. The ends were cut back, 3 bases at V and 6 bases at J, with 17 bases in the middle. The length of the CDR3 is 15 residues. CDR3 residues: CASSDGRTGKAEAFF. In DNA, the CDR3 is TGTGCCAGCAGTGACGGGCGAACAGGGAAGGCTGAAGCTTTCTTT.

The chain employs TRBV6-5 and TRBJ1-2; 7 bases are shared with TRBD1. CDR3 length equals 14 residues. With V trimmed by 8 bases and J by 6 bases, 12 bases remained unmatched. CDR1 and CDR2 from the germline V gene are MNHEY and SVGAGI. The CDR3 here is CASSKQGLLHGYTF. CDR3 coding DNA: TGTGCCAGCTCTAAACAGGGGCTCCTCCATGGCTACACCTTC.

This clonotype was counted a few times. The chain recombines TRBV6-6 with TRBJ2-7; D is perhaps TRBD1 (5 bases). V was cut by 2 bases and J by 3 bases, with 11 bases left in between. Looked up from germline, CDR1 is MNHNY and CDR2 is SVGAGI (reference sequence). The CDR3 loop spans 14 amino acids. CDR3 protein: CASSYAGQGYEQYF. In nucleotides, the CDR3 is TGTGCCAGCAGTTACGCAGGACAAGGCTACGAGCAGTACTTC.

This clonotype was detected only a few times. The rearrangement joins TRBV6-6 to TRBJ1-6, with D possibly being TRBD1 (5 bases). Trimming took off 6 bases at V and 7 bases at J, with 16 bases between the two ends. This CDR3 is built from 15 residues. Per germline, CDR1 MNHNY and CDR2 SVGAGI (reference sequence). The CDR3 DNA reads TGTGCCAGCAGGGACACCGGGACTGAAAATTCACCCCTCCACTTT. Translating it yields CASRDTGTENSPLHF.

A remark on this clonotype: Given the absence of the conserved phenylalanine or tryptophan at the CDR3 end, a read error is likely. This chain links TRBV6-5 with TRBJ2-1, with 12 bases lining up with TRBD2. The germline V gene has CDR1 MNHEY and CDR2 SVGAGI. This CDR3 has 16 residues. Trimming at V came to 2 bases and at J to 5 bases, leaving 4 bases not matched to a gene. In nucleotides, the CDR3 is TGTGCCAGCAGTTACCAGACTAGCGGGGGTCACAATGAGCAGTTCTTA. It codes for CASSYQTSGGHNEQFL.

The V call is TRBV7-6, the J call TRBJ2-3; D may match TRBD1 or TRBD2 (5 bases each). V lost 1 base to trimming and J lost 4 bases, with 12 bases between them. Germline CDR1 is SGHVS and CDR2 is FNYEAQ. CDR3 size: 15 residues. In nucleotides, the CDR3 is TGTGCCAGCAGCTTAGAGTGGGGACGCCCAGATACGCAGTATTTT. It translates to CASSLEWGRPDTQYF.

This rearrangement joins TRBV2 to TRBJ1-2; D not certain. V was shortened by 4 bases and J by 5 bases, with 14 bases between the two germline ends. Germline V gene data show CDR1 as SNHLY and CDR2 as FYNNEI. This CDR3 is 14 amino acids long. The CDR3 sequence: CASSGAGEIYGYTF. Here the CDR3 DNA reads TGTGCCAGCAGTGGTGCCGGGGAAATTTATGGCTACACCTTC.

V gene TRBV9 combines with J gene TRBJ1-3, with D uncertain. This CDR3 has 12 residues. Germline CDR1 is SGDLS and CDR2 is YYNGEE. Trimming removed 0 bases at V and 4 bases at J, with 2 bases between. CDR3 nucleotide sequence: TGTGCCAGCAGCGTAGAAGGAAACACCATATATTTT. Translating it yields CASSVEGNTIYF.

This clonotype came up a few times. V gene TRBV3-1 combines with J gene TRBJ1-5; D is unclear. Germline assignment: CDR1 LGHDT and CDR2 YNNKEL (reference sequence). Trimming took off 5 bases at V and 4 bases at J, with 9 bases between the two ends. This CDR3 contains 13 residues. The CDR3 reads CASSYEANQPQHF. In nucleotides, the CDR3 is TGTGCCAGCAGCTACGAGGCAAATCAGCCCCAGCATTTT.

This clonotype has more than one count but fewer than ten. V usage is TRBV7-3 and J usage is TRBJ2-1; D gene ambiguous. This CDR3 has 12 residues. Germline CDR1 reads SGHTA; CDR2 reads FQGTGA. The ends were cut back, 5 bases at V and 5 bases at J, with 7 bases in the middle. Here the CDR3 reads CASSLEHNEQFF. The CDR3, as DNA: TGTGCCAGCAGCCTCGAGCACAATGAGCAGTTCTTC.

The V call is TRBV2, the J call TRBJ2-3; D is uncertain. The V end lost 1 base, the J end lost 3 bases, and 11 bases lay between the germline ends. This CDR3 contains 15 residues. CDR1 is SNHLY and CDR2 is FYNNEI in the germline V gene. The CDR3 here is CASSEGLSDTDTQYF. The CDR3 region has the DNA TGTGCCAGCAGTGAAGGTCTATCGGATACAGATACGCAGTATTTT.

The CDR3 here is CSAPSPGRTNTGELFF. DNA of the CDR3: TGCAGTGCCCCCTCTCCGGGACGTACTAACACCGGGGAGCTGTTTTTT. This sequence joins TRBV20-1 and TRBJ2-2; the D call may be TRBD1 or TRBD2 (5 bases each). The CDR3 runs 16 residues. Germline CDR1 reads DFQATT; CDR2 reads SNEGSKA (reference sequence). Trimming took off 6 bases at V and 2 bases at J, with 19 bases between the two ends.

V gene TRBV5-6 combines with J gene TRBJ2-1; D gene uncertain. Trimming took off 4 bases at V and 7 bases at J, with 15 bases between the two ends. The V gene's germline CDR1 is SGHDT and CDR2 YYEEEE. The CDR3 has 14 residues. CDR3 nucleotides: TGTGCCAGCAGCGCAGTGGGAATTATTAATGAGCAGTTCTTC. As protein: CASSAVGIINEQFF. Together with reference TRBV5-6 and TRBJ2-1, the CDR3 gives the full variable domain: DAGVTQSPTHLIKTRGQQVTLRCSPKSGHDTVSWYQQALGQGPQFIFQYYEEEERQRGNFPDRFSGHQFPNYSSELNVNALLLGDSALYLCASSAVGIINEQFFGPGTRLTVL.

The table lists this clonotype with a few counts. The J gene is TRBJ2-5, the V gene TRBV27, with D possibly TRBD2 on 6 matching bases. V gave up 4 bases and J gave up 4 bases, with 16 bases separating them. There are 15 residues in the CDR3. Germline assignment: CDR1 MNHEY and CDR2 SMNVEV (reference sequence). CDR3 region: CASSSIAGLGETQYF. DNA of the CDR3: TGTGCCAGCAGTTCCATTGCGGGGTTAGGAGAGACCCAGTACTTC.

This rearrangement joins TRBV7-6 to TRBJ2-7; D is undetermined. V dropped 4 bases and J dropped 5 bases, with 12 bases sitting between them. The V gene's germline CDR1 is SGHVS and CDR2 FNYEAQ. The CDR3 covers 13 residues. The CDR3 sequence: CASSSDWSHEQYF. The DNA of the CDR3 is TGTGCCAGCAGCTCCGACTGGAGCCACGAGCAGTACTTC.

This clonotype turned up a few times. The chain links TRBV27 to TRBJ1-2, with a weak D call TRBD1 (5 bases). This CDR3 spans 16 amino acids. Trimming stripped 4 bases from V and 4 bases from J, with 19 bases between. Per germline, CDR1 MNHEY and CDR2 SMNVEV (reference sequence). CDR3 loop: CASSWSRAPASYGYTF. CDR3 sequence (DNA): TGTGCCAGCAGTTGGAGCAGGGCTCCTGCCTCCTATGGCTACACCTTC.

This clonotype occurred a few times. The rearrangement uses TRBV2 and TRBJ2-2; TRBD1 is a possible D gene (5 bases). Trimming shortened V by 1 base and J by 2 bases, and 8 bases separated the two germline ends. CDR3 length: 15 amino acids. In germline, CDR1 is SNHLY, CDR2 FYNNEI. CDR3 sequence reads: CASSEGTTNTGELFF. The CDR3 region has the DNA TGTGCCAGCAGTGAAGGGACAACCAACACCGGGGAGCTGTTTTTT.